The rows below give T cell receptor beta chains drawn from one sample of a study of T-cell reconstitution after alpha-beta-depleted transplantation in children. TCRdb processed the PCR reads anew with MiXCR; each CDR3 protein has one entry. The table lists over 200,000 distinct CDR3 sequences, about 9.2% of them singletons. The sample consisted of PBMCs from the stem cell graft donor, taken from the stem cell graft. The origin of the receptors is a human donor who donated a stem cell graft to a child with acute lymphoblastic leukemia. Both conserved end residues are part of each CDR3. D genes are given only for firm matches. Rows give clone size only sometimes, using once, few, many, or a class for an expanded clone.

TRBV2	TRBJ2-1	few	NA	CASSGASSPNNEQFF	TGTGCCAGCAGTGGCGCTAGCTCCCCGAACAATGAGCAGTTCTTC
TRBV6-5	TRBJ1-1	many	NA	CASSYSTRGNTEAFF	TGTGCCAGCAGTTACTCTACCCGGGGGAACACTGAAGCTTTCTTT
TRBV20-1	TRBJ1-2	NA	NA	CSPSWGGSDGYTF	TGCAGTCCATCTTGGGGGGGATCCGATGGCTACACCTTC
TRBV4-1	TRBJ2-2	NA	NA	CASSQDWSGGGELFF	TGCGCCAGCAGCCAAGATTGGAGCGGTGGCGGGGAGCTGTTTTTT
TRBV6-1	TRBJ1-5	few	NA	CASSRSGSEGQPQHF	TGTGCCAGCAGTAGATCCGGGTCGGAGGGTCAGCCCCAGCATTTT
TRBV4-3	TRBJ2-1	NA	NA	CASSQVGTTYNEQFF	TGCGCCAGCAGCCAAGTGGGGACAACCTACAATGAGCAGTTCTTC
TRBV6-1	TRBJ1-4	many	NA	CASSENPFPDEKLFF	TGTGCCAGCAGTGAAAATCCGTTCCCAGATGAAAAACTGTTTTTT
TRBV12-3/TRBV12-4	TRBJ1-4	many	NA	CASSFGGDSTNEKLFF	TGTGCCAGCAGTTTTGGAGGAGACTCAACTAATGAAAAACTGTTTTTT
TRBV5-1	TRBJ2-1	many	TRBD1	CASSPLTGTVRDF	TGCGCCAGCAGCCCATTAACCGGGACAGTGCGTGACTTC
TRBV29-1	TRBJ1-3	NA	NA	CSVEEFRGLGNTIYF	TGCAGCGTTGAAGAGTTCAGGGGACTTGGAAACACCATATATTTT
TRBV27	TRBJ2-3	few	TRBD1	CASRQQGAPPDTQYF	TGTGCCAGCAGGCAACAGGGGGCGCCCCCAGATACGCAGTATTTT
TRBV20-1	TRBJ2-5	NA	NA	CSASEGIETQYF	TGCAGTGCTAGTGAAGGGATAGAGACCCAGTACTTC
TRBV7-2	TRBJ1-5	NA	TRBD1	CASSSRAGGQPQHF	TGTGCCAGCAGCTCAAGGGCAGGGGGTCAGCCCCAGCATTTT
TRBV7-9	TRBJ2-3	NA	NA	CASSLVPSIDTQYF	TGTGCCAGCAGCTTAGTTCCTAGCATAGATACGCAGTATTTT
TRBV7-9	TRBJ2-7	many	NA	CASSLAVGVFEQYF	TGTGCCAGCAGCTTAGCCGTCGGGGTTTTCGAGCAGTACTTC
TRBV5-1	TRBJ1-5	NA	NA	CASSPDSYSNQPQHF	TGCGCCAGCAGCCCGGACAGTTATAGTAATCAGCCCCAGCATTTT